Sequencing of this T cell receptor (beta chain) was carried out in a study of T cells in localized non-small cell lung cancer. Trimming shortened V by 5 bases and J by 0 bases, and 6 bases separated the two germline ends. In germline, CDR1 is SGDLS, CDR2 YYNGEE. CDR3 length equals 13 residues. Assay used: immunoSEQ multiplex PCR; TCRdb lists only in-frame clones, some missing. The table has under 5,500 clones, around 30% seen once; the top ten hold 9.3%. The chain combines TRBV9 with TRBJ1-3; D is unclear. The sample in question was lung tumor tissue, obtained before any cancer treatment. This TCR was recovered from a woman aged 40-75 years with stage II squamous cell lung carcinoma. CDR3 coding DNA: TGTGCCAGCAGTATTAGCTCTGGAAACACCATATATTTT. Protein product: CASSISSGNTIYF.